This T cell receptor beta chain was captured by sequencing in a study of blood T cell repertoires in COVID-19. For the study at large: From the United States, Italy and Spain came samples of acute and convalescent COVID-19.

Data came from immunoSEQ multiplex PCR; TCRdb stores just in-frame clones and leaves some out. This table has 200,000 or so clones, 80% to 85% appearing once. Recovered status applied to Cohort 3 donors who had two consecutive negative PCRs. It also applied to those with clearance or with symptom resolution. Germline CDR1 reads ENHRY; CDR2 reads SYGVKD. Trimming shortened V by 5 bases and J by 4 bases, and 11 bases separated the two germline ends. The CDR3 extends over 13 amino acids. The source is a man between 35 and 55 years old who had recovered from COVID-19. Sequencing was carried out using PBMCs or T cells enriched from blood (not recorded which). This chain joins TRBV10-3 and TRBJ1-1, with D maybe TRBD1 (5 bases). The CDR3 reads CAISTVGGTEAFF. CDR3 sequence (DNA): TGTGCCATCAGTACGGTCGGGGGCACTGAAGCTTTCTTT.